These T cell receptor beta chains were read from a single sample in a study of T-cell reconstitution after alpha-beta-depleted transplantation in children. Via MiXCR, TCRdb re-called the PCR reads, giving one row per CDR3 protein. The sample carries some 590,000 distinct CDR3 sequences, 10% to 13% recorded once. The material was PBMCs from the stem cell graft donor, obtained from the stem cell graft. The receptors originated from a human donor who donated a stem cell graft to a child with acute myeloid leukemia. CDR3s include the opening cysteine and the closing phenylalanine or tryptophan. A D gene is named only where the DNA matches it firmly. Some rows mark clone size as missing; the rest say once, few, many or name a class of expanded clone.

clone_size: .; v_call: TRBV18; cdr3_length: 16; d_call: TRBD2; j_call: TRBJ2-1; cdr3_aa: CASSTSGTQTYNEQFF; cdr3_nt: TGTGCCAGCTCAACTAGCGGGACCCAGACCTACAATGAGCAGTTCTTC
clone_size: .; v_call: TRBV28; cdr3_length: 16; d_call: .; j_call: TRBJ2-1; cdr3_aa: CASSFARGSSYNEQFF; cdr3_nt: TGTGCCAGCAGTTTCGCGAGGGGGAGCTCCTACAATGAGCAGTTCTTC
clone_size: .; v_call: TRBV27; cdr3_length: 16; d_call: TRBD1; j_call: TRBJ1-2; cdr3_aa: CASSRQGIGISYGYTF; cdr3_nt: TGTGCCAGCAGCCGACAGGGAATCGGCATCTCCTATGGCTACACCTTC
clone_size: .; v_call: TRBV5-1; cdr3_length: 15; d_call: .; j_call: TRBJ2-4; cdr3_aa: CASSFTTGAKNIQYF; cdr3_nt: TGCGCCAGCAGCTTCACCACAGGGGCCAAAAACATTCAGTACTTC
clone_size: .; v_call: TRBV4-2; cdr3_length: 15; d_call: .; j_call: TRBJ2-2; cdr3_aa: CASSQQTADTGELFF; cdr3_nt: TGTGCCAGCAGCCAGCAGACGGCCGACACCGGGGAGCTGTTTTTT
clone_size: many; v_call: TRBV7-9; cdr3_length: 13; d_call: .; j_call: TRBJ1-3; cdr3_aa: CASSLAGSNTIYF; cdr3_nt: TGTGCCAGCAGCTTAGCGGGGTCAAACACCATATATTTT
clone_size: few; v_call: TRBV28; cdr3_length: 14; d_call: .; j_call: TRBJ2-7; cdr3_aa: CASSAASKGSEQYF; cdr3_nt: TGTGCCAGCAGCGCAGCTAGTAAAGGGTCCGAGCAGTACTTC
clone_size: .; v_call: TRBV9; cdr3_length: 14; d_call: TRBD1; j_call: TRBJ2-7; cdr3_aa: CASSTGQGAYEQYF; cdr3_nt: TGTGCCAGCAGCACCGGACAGGGAGCCTACGAGCAGTACTTC
clone_size: .; v_call: TRBV20-1; cdr3_length: 13; d_call: .; j_call: TRBJ1-1; cdr3_aa: CSATSGGAGEAFF; cdr3_nt: TGCAGTGCTACTTCGGGGGGGGCAGGTGAAGCTTTCTTT
clone_size: few; v_call: TRBV2; cdr3_length: 15; d_call: TRBD1; j_call: TRBJ2-2; cdr3_aa: CATSRRTGGTGELFF; cdr3_nt: TGTGCCACCTCCCGACGGACAGGTGGGACCGGGGAGCTGTTTTTT
clone_size: .; v_call: TRBV18; cdr3_length: 17; d_call: TRBD2; j_call: TRBJ2-1; cdr3_aa: CASSLVAGANSYNEQFF; cdr3_nt: TGTGCCAGCTCATTAGTAGCGGGAGCGAACTCCTACAATGAGCAGTTCTTC
clone_size: few; v_call: TRBV5-1; cdr3_length: 15; d_call: .; j_call: TRBJ1-1; cdr3_aa: CASSLALGENTEAFF; cdr3_nt: TGCGCCAGCAGCTTGGCTTTAGGGGAGAACACTGAAGCTTTCTTT
clone_size: .; v_call: TRBV7-2; cdr3_length: 15; d_call: .; j_call: TRBJ1-4; cdr3_aa: CASSQARQAREKLFF; cdr3_nt: TGTGCCAGCAGCCAAGCGCGACAGGCTAGGGAAAAACTGTTTTTT
clone_size: .; v_call: TRBV12-3/TRBV12-4; cdr3_length: 15; d_call: .; j_call: TRBJ2-7; cdr3_aa: CASSLVSGADYEQYF; cdr3_nt: TGTGCCAGCAGTTTAGTATCCGGGGCCGACTACGAGCAGTACTTC
clone_size: many; v_call: TRBV7-2; cdr3_length: 19; d_call: TRBD2; j_call: TRBJ2-1; cdr3_aa: CASSSTSGLAGGPFNEQFF; cdr3_nt: TGTGCCAGCAGCTCCACATCCGGACTAGCGGGGGGGCCATTCAATGAGCAGTTCTTC
clone_size: .; v_call: TRBV7-2; cdr3_length: 12; d_call: .; j_call: TRBJ2-7; cdr3_aa: CASSFPVSEQYF; cdr3_nt: TGTGCCAGCAGCTTCCCGGTCTCCGAGCAGTACTTC
clone_size: few; v_call: TRBV6-1; cdr3_length: 15; d_call: .; j_call: TRBJ2-1; cdr3_aa: CASRRSSPGYNEQFF; cdr3_nt: TGTGCCAGCAGGAGGTCTAGCCCGGGTTACAATGAGCAGTTCTTC
clone_size: few; v_call: TRBV5-1; cdr3_length: 16; d_call: .; j_call: TRBJ2-6; cdr3_aa: CASSQGQFSGANVLTF; cdr3_nt: TGCGCCAGCAGCCAAGGACAGTTCTCTGGGGCCAACGTCCTGACTTTC
clone_size: .; v_call: TRBV3-1; cdr3_length: 14; d_call: .; j_call: TRBJ1-1; cdr3_aa: CASSRRNGNTEAFF; cdr3_nt: TGTGCCAGCAGCCGCCGTAACGGGAACACTGAAGCTTTCTTT
clone_size: many; v_call: TRBV18; cdr3_length: 15; d_call: TRBD1; j_call: TRBJ2-1; cdr3_aa: CASSPGQGSYNEQFF; cdr3_nt: TGTGCCAGCAGCCCTGGACAGGGCTCCTACAATGAGCAGTTCTTC
clone_size: many; v_call: TRBV4-3; cdr3_length: 16; d_call: .; j_call: TRBJ2-3; cdr3_aa: CASSQDSAGSTDTQYF; cdr3_nt: TGCGCCAGCAGCCAAGATTCTGCGGGAAGCACAGATACGCAGTATTTT
clone_size: many; v_call: TRBV10-3; cdr3_length: 13; d_call: TRBD1; j_call: TRBJ2-3; cdr3_aa: CAIRGQGADTQYF; cdr3_nt: TGTGCCATCAGGGGACAGGGGGCAGATACGCAGTATTTT
clone_size: few; v_call: TRBV20-1; cdr3_length: 13; d_call: .; j_call: TRBJ1-1; cdr3_aa: CSARQDPGQEAFF; cdr3_nt: TGCAGTGCTAGACAGGACCCCGGTCAAGAAGCTTTCTTT
clone_size: few; v_call: TRBV11-1; cdr3_length: 14; d_call: .; j_call: TRBJ2-1; cdr3_aa: CASSHAGDYNEQFF; cdr3_nt: TGTGCCAGCAGCCACGCCGGGGACTACAATGAGCAGTTCTTC
clone_size: few; v_call: TRBV4-2; cdr3_length: 16; d_call: TRBD2; j_call: TRBJ2-2; cdr3_aa: CASSQVTSGSKGELFF; cdr3_nt: TGTGCCAGCAGCCAAGTGACTAGCGGATCTAAGGGGGAGCTGTTTTTT
clone_size: many; v_call: TRBV9; cdr3_length: 13; d_call: .; j_call: TRBJ2-1; cdr3_aa: CASSVSFGNEQFF; cdr3_nt: TGTGCCAGCAGCGTATCCTTTGGGAATGAGCAGTTCTTC
clone_size: .; v_call: TRBV7-2; cdr3_length: 16; d_call: .; j_call: TRBJ1-5; cdr3_aa: CASSPSAGFNNQPQHF; cdr3_nt: TGTGCCAGCAGCCCGAGTGCGGGGTTCAATAATCAGCCCCAGCATTTT
clone_size: .; v_call: TRBV20-1; cdr3_length: 16; d_call: .; j_call: TRBJ1-2; cdr3_aa: CSARVTAAGGNYGYTF; cdr3_nt: TGCAGTGCTAGAGTAACGGCAGCCGGAGGAAACTATGGCTACACCTTC
clone_size: many; v_call: TRBV20-1; cdr3_length: 16; d_call: .; j_call: TRBJ2-1; cdr3_aa: CSARDPVGGSYNEQFF; cdr3_nt: TGCAGTGCTAGAGATCCAGTCGGAGGCTCCTACAATGAGCAGTTCTTC
clone_size: few; v_call: TRBV12-3/TRBV12-4; cdr3_length: 14; d_call: .; j_call: TRBJ2-5; cdr3_aa: CASSRPGPKETQYF; cdr3_nt: TGTGCCAGCAGCCGACCGGGACCAAAGGAGACCCAGTACTTC
clone_size: .; v_call: TRBV7-8; cdr3_length: 18; d_call: TRBD2; j_call: TRBJ2-2; cdr3_aa: CASSLTHVAGSNTGELFF; cdr3_nt: TGTGCCAGCAGCTTAACACATGTAGCGGGGTCGAACACCGGGGAGCTGTTTTTT
clone_size: few; v_call: TRBV5-1; cdr3_length: 15; d_call: .; j_call: TRBJ1-1; cdr3_aa: CASSLWDRDLPEAFF; cdr3_nt: TGCGCCAGCAGCTTGTGGGACCGGGACCTCCCTGAAGCTTTCTTT
clone_size: few; v_call: TRBV27; cdr3_length: 15; d_call: TRBD1; j_call: TRBJ2-1; cdr3_aa: CASSINRGPNNEQFF; cdr3_nt: TGTGCCAGCAGTATAAACAGGGGGCCAAACAATGAGCAGTTCTTC
clone_size: few; v_call: TRBV9; cdr3_length: 16; d_call: TRBD2; j_call: TRBJ2-1; cdr3_aa: CASSVIAGGTYNEQFF; cdr3_nt: TGTGCCAGCAGCGTTATAGCGGGAGGGACCTACAATGAGCAGTTCTTC
clone_size: few; v_call: TRBV5-1; cdr3_length: 16; d_call: TRBD1; j_call: TRBJ1-1; cdr3_aa: CASSPGQGLVLTEAFF; cdr3_nt: TGCGCCAGCAGCCCAGGACAGGGTCTTGTTTTAACTGAAGCTTTCTTT